This entry lists 32 T cell receptor beta chains sequenced from one sample in a study of blood T cell repertoires in COVID-19. Produced via immunoSEQ multiplex PCR; TCRdb's table is partial and in-frame only. Among approximately 200,000 clones listed, around 84% were seen once. Sequencing input: peripheral blood. These receptors were obtained from a woman aged 55-69 years who had recovered from COVID-19.

This clone was counted once. In DNA, the CDR3 is TGTGCCATCCCCGGGGGGCGAGCGGGCTCCTACAATGAGCAGTTCTTC. Amino acids: CAIPGGRAGSYNEQFF. The gene calls are TRBV7-9 and TRBJ2-1, with D possibly being TRBD2 (7 bases). CDR3 length: 16 residues. The germline gives CDR1 SEHNR, CDR2 FQNEAQ (reference sequence). Trimming took 10 bases from V and 0 from J, leaving 19 bases between them.

The V call is TRBV2, the J call TRBJ1-5; D possibly corresponds to TRBD1 (6 bases). The CDR3 has 18 residues. Germline V CDR1 and CDR2: SNHLY, FYNNEI. Trimming removed 4 bases from V and 0 bases from J, with 19 bases in between. The CDR3 DNA reads as TGTGCCAGCAGTGCTGGGACACCCAGCCAATATAGCAATCAGCCCCAGCATTTT. Translated: CASSAGTPSQYSNQPQHF. Full variable domain (rest looked up from reference TRBV2 and TRBJ1-5): EPEVTQTPSHQVTQMGQEVILRCVPISNHLYFYWYRQILGQKVEFLVSFYNNEISEKSEIFDDQFSVERPDGSNFTLKIRSTKLEDSAMYFCASSAGTPSQYSNQPQHFGDGTRLSIL.

The rearrangement uses TRBV19 and TRBJ2-3; 7 bases line up with TRBD1. The trim removed 2 bases at V and 3 bases at J, leaving 8 bases unmatched. From germline, CDR1 is LNHDA and CDR2 SQIVND (reference sequence). The CDR3 contains 16 residues. The CDR3 DNA reads TGTGCCAGTAGTATATTGACAGGGAAGGGGACAGATACGCAGTATTTT. Its protein is CASSILTGKGTDTQYF.

J is TRBJ2-6 and V is TRBV25-1; TRBD1 aligns across 7 bases. CDR1 and CDR2 from the germline V gene are MGHDK and SYGVNS. V shed 3 bases and J 3 bases; nucleotides not matched to a gene: 2. This CDR3 is built from 15 residues. The CDR3 loop reads CASSEQGDGANVLTF. The CDR3 DNA reads TGTGCCAGCAGTGAGCAGGGGGATGGGGCCAACGTCCTGACTTTC.

The genes are TRBV2 and TRBJ2-1, with D maybe TRBD1 (7 bases). Germline CDR1 and CDR2: SNHLY and FYNNEI. The CDR3 runs to 13 residues. Deletions cut 3 bases from V and 10 bases from J, with 13 bases between. The CDR3 DNA is TGTGCCAGCAGTGACGGCAGGGGGGACGAGCAGTTCTTC. Residues: CASSDGRGDEQFF. Using reference TRBV2 and TRBJ2-1 for the parts outside the CDR3, the full variable domain is EPEVTQTPSHQVTQMGQEVILRCVPISNHLYFYWYRQILGQKVEFLVSFYNNEISEKSEIFDDQFSVERPDGSNFTLKIRSTKLEDSAMYFCASSDGRGDEQFFGPGTRLTVL.

V is TRBV18 and J is TRBJ1-5; TRBD1 might be the D (6 bases). The germline V and J ends were trimmed by 2 bases and 2 bases, with 7 bases remaining between them. The CDR3 totals 14 residues. The germline gives CDR1 KGHSH, CDR2 LQKENI. CDR3: CASSPNRGNQPQHF. CDR3 in DNA: TGTGCCAGCTCACCAAACAGGGGCAATCAGCCCCAGCATTTT. The variable domain in full, completed from reference TRBV18 and TRBJ1-5, reads NAGVMQNPRHLVRRRGQEARLRCSPMKGHSHVYWYRQLPEEGLKFMVYLQKENIIDESGMPKERFSAEFPKEGPSILRIQQVVRGDSAAYFCASSPNRGNQPQHFGDGTRLSIL.

The V call is TRBV9, the J call TRBJ2-2; TRBD1 is a possible D gene (5 bases). There are 16 residues in the CDR3. V was shortened by 0 bases and J by 2 bases, with 11 bases between the two germline ends. Looked up from germline, CDR1 is SGDLS and CDR2 is YYNGEE. CDR3: CASSVALDINTGELFF. The CDR3 nucleotides read TGTGCCAGCAGCGTAGCACTGGACATTAACACCGGGGAGCTGTTTTTT.

The chain carries TRBV7-2 and TRBJ1-2, with D hard to call. The length of the CDR3 is 15 residues. The germline V gene encodes CDR1 SGHTA and CDR2 FQGNSA. Trimming left V 4 bases short and J 4 bases short, with 16 bases between. CDR3 in DNA: TGTGCCAGCAGCTCGGGTCTTGCGGGAGGCTATGGCTACACCTTC. This sequence encodes CASSSGLAGGYGYTF.

In nucleotides, the CDR3 is TGTGCCAGCAGGGGGGAGGGGTCGGCTTTCTTT. Translated, it gives CASRGEGSAFF. The chain links TRBV3-1 (or the pseudogene TRBV3-2) to TRBJ1-1, with D possibly being TRBD1 (5 bases). Trimming cost V 6 bases and J 11 bases, with 13 bases left between them. Germline V gene data show CDR1 as LGHDT and CDR2 as YNNKEL (reference sequence). CDR3 length: 11 residues.

The V gene is TRBV30, the J gene TRBJ1-2, with 7 positions matching TRBD1. In germline, CDR1 is GTSNPN, CDR2 SVGIG (reference sequence). Trimming removed 4 bases from V and 7 bases from J; junction bases left unmatched: 9. This CDR3 contains 13 residues. The CDR3 sequence is CAWTGQFFSGYTF. The CDR3 bases are TGTGCCTGGACGGGACAGTTTTTTTCTGGCTACACCTTC.

The CDR3 is CASSPQAGGPDEQYF. The CDR3 DNA reads as TGCGCCAGCAGCCCGCAGGCGGGGGGGCCGGACGAGCAGTACTTC. V gene TRBV4-1 combines with J gene TRBJ2-7; the match to TRBD2 covers 9 bases. CDR3 size: 15 residues. With 4 bases clipped from V and 5 bases from J, the junction kept 9 bases outside the gene matches. Germline CDR1 MGHRA, CDR2 YSYEKL.

The CDR3 spells CASNPRDRVLEQYF. The CDR3 DNA follows: TGTGCCAGCAACCCCAGGGACAGGGTTCTCGAGCAGTACTTC. V is TRBV7-8 and J is TRBJ2-7, with 9 bases identical to TRBD1. The CDR3 covers 14 residues. Germline-derived CDR1 and CDR2 are SGHVS and FQNEAQ. Unmatched junction bases numbered 10, after V lost 7 bases and J lost 6 bases.

The chain links TRBV19 to TRBJ1-5; a possible D gene is TRBD1 (5 bases). The CDR3 spans 19 residues. Trimming left V 3 bases short and J 4 bases short, with 25 bases between. CDR1 and CDR2 (germline): LNHDA, SQIVND (reference sequence). This chain's CDR3 is CASSIGSQGGEGLNQPQHF. The CDR3 nucleotides read TGTGCCAGTAGTATTGGTTCTCAGGGCGGGGAAGGATTAAATCAGCCCCAGCATTTT.

In its sample, this clone was seen once. V is TRBV5-6 and J is TRBJ1-6; 9 bases line up with TRBD1. J lost 9 bases, V lost 4 bases, and 8 bases had no gene match. This CDR3 spans 15 amino acids. CDR1 and CDR2 from the germline V gene are SGHDT and YYEEEE. The CDR3 sequence: CASSHRTGEGSPLHF. DNA for the CDR3: TGTGCCAGCAGCCACCGGACAGGGGAGGGTTCACCCCTCCACTTT.

Remarks on this clone: Different DNA sequences within this sample yield the same CDR3. CDR3 coding DNA: TGTGCCAGCAGCGTGGCCTACAGGGGGACTGAAGCTTTCTTT. As protein: CASSVAYRGTEAFF. This chain joins TRBV9 and TRBJ1-1, with 8 bases fitting TRBD1. Germline V gene lookup returns CDR1 SGDLS and CDR2 YYNGEE. Trimming removed 2 bases from V and 5 bases from J; junction bases left unmatched: 5. The CDR3 spans 14 residues.

Only one count was recorded for this clone. The rearrangement links TRBV2 to TRBJ2-5; the match to TRBD1 covers 8 bases. V trimming: 8 bases; J trimming: 2 bases; junction bases outside the gene matches: 4. The CDR3 length is 13 residues. Germline CDR1 reads SNHLY; CDR2 reads FYNNEI. The CDR3 is CASGQGQQETQYF. The DNA of the CDR3 is TGTGCCAGCGGACAGGGACAGCAAGAGACCCAGTACTTC.

The chain joins TRBV7-2 to TRBJ2-1; D gene ambiguous. The V gene lost 5 bases and the J gene lost 4 bases, with 12 bases spanning the gap. Germline assignment: CDR1 SGHTA and CDR2 FQGNSA. The length of the CDR3 is 14 residues. As DNA, the CDR3 is TGTGCCAGCAGCCCAAGCCGCCGGTACAATGAGCAGTTCTTC. As protein: CASSPSRRYNEQFF.

This clone was seen only once. The V gene is TRBV5-1, the J gene TRBJ1-4; 8 nucleotides agree with TRBD1. The CDR3 spans 14 residues. The germline CDR1 and CDR2 sequences are SGHRS and YFSETQ. Trimming at V came to 4 bases and at J to 7 bases, leaving 6 bases not matched to a gene. CDR3 nucleotide sequence: TGCGCCAGCAGCCAGGACAGGGCGAGTGAAAAACTGTTTTTT. It encodes CASSQDRASEKLFF.

This sequence joins TRBV9 and TRBJ2-3, with 8 positions matching TRBD2. The V gene end was trimmed by 2 bases and the J gene end by 10 bases; junction bases not matched to a gene: 6. The germline V gene encodes CDR1 SGDLS and CDR2 YYNGEE. The CDR3 runs to 13 residues. CDR3 bases: TGTGCCAGCAGCGTGGGGACTAGTACTCCGCAGTATTTT. This encodes CASSVGTSTPQYF.

The V and J genes are TRBV10-3 and TRBJ2-5; 8 nucleotides line up with TRBD1. The CDR3 is 15 amino acids. J gave up 0 bases and V 10 bases, and 10 bases lay outside the gene matches. Looked up from germline, CDR1 is ENHRY and CDR2 is SYGVKD. CDR3 protein: CASLIGTGHQETQYF. For the CDR3, the DNA is TGTGCCAGCTTAATCGGGACAGGCCACCAAGAGACCCAGTACTTC.

Worth noting for this clone: A junction boundary mismatches the germline segment, possibly from a read error. This chain uses TRBV7-3 with TRBJ2-3, with 9 bases identical to TRBD1. The CDR3 has 16 amino acids. Looked up from germline, CDR1 is SGHTA and CDR2 is FQGTGA. The CDR3 region has the DNA TGTGCCAGCAGATTAACAGGGGGCGAGGCCCCAGATACGCAGTATTTT. It translates to CASRLTGGEAPDTQYF.

The chain couples TRBV3-1 (or the pseudogene TRBV3-2) to TRBJ1-2; 7 nucleotides agree with TRBD1. J was trimmed by 3 bases and V by 0 bases; bases with no gene match: 13. The CDR3 runs 18 residues. Germline V gene lookup returns CDR1 LGHDT and CDR2 YNNKEL (reference sequence). The chain's CDR3 is CASSQEHPRQGGDYGYTF. In nucleotides, the CDR3 is TGTGCCAGCAGCCAAGAGCATCCCCGACAGGGTGGCGACTATGGCTACACCTTC.

The chain carries TRBV18 and TRBJ2-3; TRBD1 aligns across 8 bases. This CDR3 spans 16 amino acids. Germline lookup yields CDR1 KGHSH and CDR2 LQKENI. Trimming took 2 bases from V and 6 from J; bases not matched to a gene: 10. CDR3 region: CASSPDVNRGSDTQYF. The CDR3 DNA follows: TGTGCCAGCTCACCAGATGTGAACAGGGGGTCGGATACGCAGTATTTT.

The rearrangement uses TRBV27 and TRBJ1-4, with TRBD1 matching over 10 bases. V gave up 7 bases and J gave up 3 bases; unmatched junction bases: 23. CDR1 MNHEY and CDR2 SMNVEV come from the germline V gene (reference sequence). The CDR3 spans 21 residues. CDR3 region: CASTNTGRDRGKGAPNEKLFF. DNA of the CDR3: TGTGCCAGCACCAACACAGGTAGGGACAGGGGAAAAGGGGCCCCTAATGAAAAACTGTTTTTT. Drawing the rest from reference TRBV27 and TRBJ1-4, the complete variable domain is EAQVTQNPRYLITVTGKKLTVTCSQNMNHEYMSWYRQDPGLGLRQIYYSMNVEVTDKGDVPEGYKVSRKEKRNFPLILESPSPNQTSLYFCASTNTGRDRGKGAPNEKLFFGSGTQLSVL.

The genes are TRBV6-1 and TRBJ1-3; D not resolved. This CDR3 is built from 14 residues. The germline V gene has CDR1 MNHNS and CDR2 SASEGT. V lost 2 bases, J lost 3 bases, and 8 bases lay in between. This CDR3 reads CASSEHVDGNTIYF. CDR3 in DNA: TGTGCCAGCAGTGAACATGTAGATGGAAACACCATATATTTT.

In its sample, this clone was seen a few times. This chain uses TRBV19 with TRBJ1-1; no firm D call. The CDR3 covers 16 residues. Germline CDR1 reads LNHDA; CDR2 reads SQIVND (reference sequence). Trimming removed 6 bases at V and 0 bases at J, with 17 bases between. The chain's CDR3 is CASSTGSVVVNTEAFF. DNA for the CDR3: TGTGCCAGTAGCACCGGGTCGGTGGTGGTGAACACTGAAGCTTTCTTT.

This chain links TRBV9 with TRBJ2-1; D may be TRBD2 (6 bases). Germline V gives CDR1 SGDLS, CDR2 YYNGEE. Trimming took 2 bases from V and 7 from J, leaving 16 bases between them. The CDR3 sequence is 15 residues long. The CDR3 sequence is CASSVRGTPGNEQFF. The CDR3 DNA follows: TGTGCCAGCAGCGTCCGCGGGACCCCGGGGAATGAGCAGTTCTTC.

The V call is TRBV5-1, the J call TRBJ2-1; 10 positions agree with TRBD2. V trimming: 4 bases; J trimming: 1 base; junction bases outside the gene matches: 8. This CDR3 contains 17 residues. Germline values: CDR1 SGHRS, CDR2 YFSETQ. The CDR3 loop is CASSIGLAALSYNEQFF. CDR3 sequence (DNA): TGCGCCAGCAGCATCGGACTAGCGGCTCTATCCTACAATGAGCAGTTCTTC.

The chain is built from TRBV5-1 and TRBJ1-1, with D possibly TRBD1 on 5 matching bases. Germline V gene lookup returns CDR1 SGHRS and CDR2 YFSETQ. The V gene lost 3 bases and the J gene lost 3 bases, with 12 bases spanning the gap. CDR3 length equals 14 residues. The DNA of the CDR3 is TGCGCCAGCAGCTCGGACACTTTTGACACTGAAGCTTTCTTT. Its protein is CASSSDTFDTEAFF.

The chain is built from TRBV18 and TRBJ1-2, with TRBD1 matching over 12 bases. The CDR3 is made up of 14 amino acids. CDR1 is KGHSH and CDR2 is LQKENI in the germline V gene. V was pared by 6 bases and J by 6 bases, with 5 bases of the junction left unmatched. The CDR3 coding sequence is TGTGCCAGCTCTGAAGGGACAGGGGGCGATGGCTACACCTTC. It yields the protein CASSEGTGGDGYTF.

The J gene is TRBJ2-5, the V gene TRBV5-1; D gene ambiguous. Trimming shortened V by 1 base and J by 0 bases, and 13 bases separated the two germline ends. The CDR3 is 16 amino acids. Germline V gene data show CDR1 as SGHRS and CDR2 as YFSETQ. The CDR3 DNA reads as TGCGCCAGCAGCTTGAGACTTGCTAGTTACCAAGAGACCCAGTACTTC. Its protein is CASSLRLASYQETQYF.

This clone was detected only once. This chain uses TRBV2 with TRBJ2-3; weak D call: TRBD2 (6 bases). The length of the CDR3 is 13 residues. V was cut by 5 bases and J by 4 bases, with 10 bases left in between. Germline-derived CDR1 and CDR2 are SNHLY and FYNNEI. The CDR3 sequence: CASSMGGPDTQYF. For the CDR3, the DNA is TGTGCCAGCAGTATGGGGGGTCCAGATACGCAGTATTTT.